Sequencing of this T cell receptor (beta chain) was carried out in a study of shared clonotypes between healthy human individuals. Overall study: Donor ages ranged 18 to 49 years: a couple of women, a few men.

This clone was seen just once. Its target is not known. Whole-study findings and limits: The sole specimen, blood, was sampled, and tissue repertoires likely differ.

The test was conducted at deep level. TCRdb keeps only in-frame clones here, not all; method: immunoSEQ multiplex PCR. The table has around 1,900,000 clones, about 93% seen once. Germline V lookup: CDR1 WNHNN, CDR2 SYGVQD (reference sequence). Germline trimming cut 6 bases from V and 3 bases from J; bases unmatched to any gene: 7. The CDR3 covers 14 residues. As defined, naive CD8 cells were CD45RO-negative and positively selected for CCR7, with terminally differentiated effector memory CD45RA+ cells excluded. The sequence was obtained from a man between 18 and 29 years old in good health. Some clones in this sample may be carry-over from other donors' samples. The genes are TRBV10-1 and TRBJ2-5, with 7 nucleotides matching TRBD2. The sample was naive CD8+ T cells from PBMCs. The CDR3 loop is CASRWRGGEETQYF. For the CDR3, the DNA is TGCGCCAGCAGGTGGCGGGGAGGGGAAGAGACCCAGTACTTC.